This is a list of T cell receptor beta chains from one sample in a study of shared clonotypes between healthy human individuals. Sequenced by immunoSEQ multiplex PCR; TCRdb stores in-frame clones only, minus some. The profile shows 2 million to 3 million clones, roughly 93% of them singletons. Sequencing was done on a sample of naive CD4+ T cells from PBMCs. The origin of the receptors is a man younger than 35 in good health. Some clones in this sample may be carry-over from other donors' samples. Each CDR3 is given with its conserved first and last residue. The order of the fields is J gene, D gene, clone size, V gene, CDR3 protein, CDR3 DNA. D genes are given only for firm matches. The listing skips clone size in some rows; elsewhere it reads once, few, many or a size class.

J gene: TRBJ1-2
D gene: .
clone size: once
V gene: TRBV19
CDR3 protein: CASSLGLEGILTF
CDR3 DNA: TGTGCCAGTAGTCTAGGCCTGGAGGGGATTCTCACCTTC

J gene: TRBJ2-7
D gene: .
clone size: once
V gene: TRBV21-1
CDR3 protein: CASSPPLAEDYEQYF
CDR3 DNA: TGTGCCAGCAGCCCCCCCCTAGCGGAGGACTACGAGCAGTACTTC

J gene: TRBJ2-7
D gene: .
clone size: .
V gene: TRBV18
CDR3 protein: CASSPRQFYEQYF
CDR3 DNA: TGTGCCAGCTCACCTAGACAGTTCTACGAGCAGTACTTC

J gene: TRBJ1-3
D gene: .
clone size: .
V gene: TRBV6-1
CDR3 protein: CASQYGTNTIYF
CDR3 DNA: TGTGCCAGTCAGTACGGTACAAACACCATATATTTT

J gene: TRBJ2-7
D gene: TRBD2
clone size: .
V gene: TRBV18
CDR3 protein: CASSPGLATYEQYF
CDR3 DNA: TGTGCCAGCTCTCCGGGACTAGCCACCTACGAGCAGTACTTC

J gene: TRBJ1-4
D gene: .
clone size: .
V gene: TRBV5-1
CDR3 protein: CASSPGRGVEKLFF
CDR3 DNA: TGCGCCAGCAGCCCCGGTAGGGGGGTTGAAAAACTGTTTTTT

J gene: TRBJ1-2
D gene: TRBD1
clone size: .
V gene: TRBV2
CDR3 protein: CASRGDRGHYGYTF
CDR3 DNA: TGTGCCAGCAGGGGTGACAGGGGTCACTATGGCTACACCTTC

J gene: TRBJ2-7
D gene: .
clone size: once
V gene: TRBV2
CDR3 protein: CASSEGRDEQYF
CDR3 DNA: TGTGCCAGCAGTGAAGGTCGAGACGAGCAGTACTTC

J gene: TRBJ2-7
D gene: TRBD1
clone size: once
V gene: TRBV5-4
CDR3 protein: CASRTDRDSYEQYF
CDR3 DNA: TGTGCCAGCAGAACCGACCGGGACAGCTACGAGCAGTACTTC

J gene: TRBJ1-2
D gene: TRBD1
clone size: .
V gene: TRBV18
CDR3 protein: CASSPTGTGGQANYGYTF
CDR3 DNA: TGTGCCAGCTCACCAACCGGGACAGGGGGCCAAGCTAACTATGGCTACACCTTC

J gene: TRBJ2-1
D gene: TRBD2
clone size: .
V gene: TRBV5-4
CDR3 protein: CASSRAASGRLNEQFF
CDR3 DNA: TGTGCCAGCAGCCGGGCGGCCAGCGGGAGGCTCAATGAGCAGTTCTTC

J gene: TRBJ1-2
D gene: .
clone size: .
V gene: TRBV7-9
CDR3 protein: CASSPPQSGYTF
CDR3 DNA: TGTGCCAGCAGCCCTCCCCAGTCTGGCTACACCTTC

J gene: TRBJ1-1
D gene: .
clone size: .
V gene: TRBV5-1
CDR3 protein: CASSSGVHTEAFF
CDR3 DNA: TGCGCCAGCAGCTCCGGGGTTCACACTGAAGCTTTCTTT

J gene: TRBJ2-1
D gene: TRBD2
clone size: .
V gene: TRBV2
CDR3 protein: CASRGLADNEQFF
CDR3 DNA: TGTGCCAGCAGGGGACTAGCGGACAATGAGCAGTTCTTC

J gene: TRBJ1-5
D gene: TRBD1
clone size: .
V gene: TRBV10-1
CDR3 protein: CASNNRDRAPYSNQPQHF
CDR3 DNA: TGCGCCAGCAACAACCGGGACAGGGCCCCTTATAGCAATCAGCCCCAGCATTTT

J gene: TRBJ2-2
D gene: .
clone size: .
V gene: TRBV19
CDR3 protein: CASSTQRFTGELFF
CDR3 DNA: TGTGCCAGTAGTACCCAGCGGTTCACCGGGGAGCTGTTTTTT

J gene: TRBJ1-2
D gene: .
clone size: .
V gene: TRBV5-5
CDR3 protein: CASSMGDGYTF
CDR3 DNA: TGTGCCAGCAGCATGGGGGATGGCTACACCTTC

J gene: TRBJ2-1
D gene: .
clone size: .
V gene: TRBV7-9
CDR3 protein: CASSSGMEQFF
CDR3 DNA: TGTGCCAGCAGCTCGGGGATGGAGCAGTTCTTC

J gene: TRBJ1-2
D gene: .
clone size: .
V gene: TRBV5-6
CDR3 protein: CASSLVAANYGYTF
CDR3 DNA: TGTGCCAGCAGCTTGGTAGCAGCTAACTATGGCTACACCTTC

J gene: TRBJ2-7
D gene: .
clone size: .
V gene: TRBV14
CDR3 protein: CASSQALYASYEQYF
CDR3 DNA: TGTGCCAGCAGCCAAGCACTGTATGCCTCCTACGAGCAGTACTTC

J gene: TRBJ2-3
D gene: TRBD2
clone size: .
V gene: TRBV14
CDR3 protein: CASSQERSSAGVTDTQYF
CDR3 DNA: TGTGCCAGCAGCCAAGAACGTTCCTCAGCGGGAGTTACAGATACGCAGTATTTT

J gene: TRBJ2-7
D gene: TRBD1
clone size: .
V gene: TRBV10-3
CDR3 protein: CAIGPGQGTEQYF
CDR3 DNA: TGTGCCATCGGTCCGGGACAGGGGACCGAGCAGTACTTC

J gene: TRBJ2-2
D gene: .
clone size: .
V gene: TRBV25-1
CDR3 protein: CASSVLGGGPNTGELFF
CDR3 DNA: TGTGCCAGCAGTGTTTTAGGGGGTGGTCCGAACACCGGGGAGCTGTTTTTT

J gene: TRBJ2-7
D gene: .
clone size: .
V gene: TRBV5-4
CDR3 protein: CASSLAPVDYEQYF
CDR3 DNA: TGTGCCAGCAGCTTGGCCCCGGTGGACTACGAGCAGTACTTC

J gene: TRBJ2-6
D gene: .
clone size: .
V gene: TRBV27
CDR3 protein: CASSLKPGAGANVLTF
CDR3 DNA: TGTGCCAGCAGTTTGAAGCCAGGGGCTGGGGCCAACGTCCTGACTTTC

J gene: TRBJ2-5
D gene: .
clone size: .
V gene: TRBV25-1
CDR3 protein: CASTVAGQETQYF
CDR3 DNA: TGTGCCAGCACCGTGGCAGGGCAAGAGACCCAGTACTTC

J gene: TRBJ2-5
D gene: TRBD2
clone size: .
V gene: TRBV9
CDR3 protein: CASSPRASGRVETQYF
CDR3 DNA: TGTGCCAGCAGCCCCAGGGCTAGCGGGAGGGTGGAGACCCAGTACTTC

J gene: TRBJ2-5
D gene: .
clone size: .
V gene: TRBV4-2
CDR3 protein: CASSHTGVQETQYF
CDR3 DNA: TGTGCCAGCAGCCATACGGGAGTCCAAGAGACCCAGTACTTC

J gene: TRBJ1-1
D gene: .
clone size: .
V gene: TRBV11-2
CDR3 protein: CASSLDRIAGAFF
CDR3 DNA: TGTGCCAGCAGCTTAGACAGAATCGCGGGGGCTTTCTTT

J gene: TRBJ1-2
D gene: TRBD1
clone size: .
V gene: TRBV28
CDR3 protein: CASRGQGAFYGYTF
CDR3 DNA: TGTGCCAGCAGAGGACAGGGGGCTTTTTATGGCTACACCTTC

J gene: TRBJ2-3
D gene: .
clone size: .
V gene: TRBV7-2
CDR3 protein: CASSVTRGTDTQYF
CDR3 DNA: TGTGCCAGCAGCGTTACGCGGGGCACAGATACGCAGTATTTT

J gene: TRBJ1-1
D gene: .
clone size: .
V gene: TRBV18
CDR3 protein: CASSPPAGRGTEAFF
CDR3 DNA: TGTGCCAGCTCACCCCCTGCGGGGCGCGGCACTGAAGCTTTCTTT

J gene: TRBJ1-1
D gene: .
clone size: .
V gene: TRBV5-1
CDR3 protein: CASSTGPGATLTEAFF
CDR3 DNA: TGCGCCAGCAGCACCGGCCCGGGGGCCACGTTGACTGAAGCTTTCTTT

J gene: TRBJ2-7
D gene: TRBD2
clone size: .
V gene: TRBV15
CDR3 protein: CATSRDIGLAGIYEQYF
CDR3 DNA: TGTGCCACCAGCAGAGATATTGGCCTAGCGGGAATCTACGAGCAGTACTTC

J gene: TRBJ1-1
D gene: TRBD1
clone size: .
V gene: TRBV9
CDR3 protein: CASSGTGHTEAFF
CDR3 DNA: TGTGCCAGCAGCGGGACAGGGCATACTGAAGCTTTCTTT